These T cell receptor beta chains were read from a single sample in a study of blood T cell repertoires in COVID-19. Using immunoSEQ multiplex PCR, the repertoire was profiled, and TCRdb retains in-frame clones only, with some absent. The table has 35,000 to 50,000 clones, 87% seen once; the top ten hold 4.3%. Sequenced input: peripheral blood. The receptors here all came from a man in his 60s with acute or convalescent COVID-19. Each CDR3 is given with its conserved first and last residue. Fields, in order: V gene, J gene, clone size, D gene, CDR3 protein, CDR3 DNA. The D gene is left open where the match is weak. Expanded clones are given a class, and other clones once, few, many or no size at all.

V: TRBV7-6; J: TRBJ1-4; size: NA; D: TRBD1; CDR3: CASSLMGQDNEKLFF; DNA: TGTGCCAGCAGCTTAATGGGACAGGATAATGAAAAACTGTTTTTT
V: TRBV9; J: TRBJ1-1; size: NA; D: NA; CDR3: CASSVITEAFF; DNA: TGTGCCAGCAGCGTTATCACTGAAGCTTTCTTT
V: TRBV19; J: TRBJ1-2; size: NA; D: NA; CDR3: CASSKTGTVANYGYTF; DNA: TGTGCCAGTAGTAAGACAGGTACCGTAGCTAACTATGGCTACACCTTC
V: TRBV9; J: TRBJ2-3; size: NA; D: NA; CDR3: CASSAYGTPPDTQYF; DNA: TGTGCCAGCAGCGCATATGGGACTCCGCCAGATACGCAGTATTTT
V: TRBV5-1; J: TRBJ1-3; size: NA; D: TRBD1; CDR3: CASSPGQGGNTIYF; DNA: TGCGCCAGCAGCCCCGGACAGGGTGGAAACACCATATATTTT
V: TRBV27; J: TRBJ2-7; size: NA; D: TRBD1; CDR3: CASSLRQGAYEQYF; DNA: TGTGCCAGCAGTTTAAGACAGGGGGCCTACGAGCAGTACTTC
V: TRBV19; J: TRBJ1-6; size: NA; D: NA; CDR3: CASSTEGASNSPLHF; DNA: TGTGCCAGTAGTACTGAAGGGGCTAGTAATTCACCCCTCCACTTT
V: TRBV18; J: TRBJ1-4; size: NA; D: NA; CDR3: CASSPREFATNEKLFF; DNA: TGTGCCAGCTCACCACGAGAGTTTGCAACTAATGAAAAACTGTTTTTT
V: TRBV20-1; J: TRBJ1-1; size: NA; D: TRBD1; CDR3: CSAPRDRVTFF; DNA: TGCAGTGCTCCTAGGGACAGGGTAACTTTCTTT
V: TRBV4-3; J: TRBJ1-1; size: once; D: NA; CDR3: CASSQVWAWTPVMNTEAFF; DNA: TGCGCCAGCAGCCAAGTTTGGGCCTGGACACCCGTCATGAACACTGAAGCTTTCTTT
V: TRBV5-6; J: TRBJ1-4; size: NA; D: TRBD1; CDR3: CASSLDRTGEKLFF; DNA: TGTGCCAGCAGCCTGGACAGGACCGGTGAAAAACTGTTTTTT
V: TRBV27; J: TRBJ1-1; size: few; D: NA; CDR3: CASTLPGRVKAFF; DNA: TGTGCCAGCACCCTTCCCGGGCGGGTGAAAGCTTTCTTT
V: TRBV3-1/TRBV3-2; J: TRBJ2-7; size: NA; D: NA; CDR3: CASSSRGAYEQYF; DNA: TGTGCCAGCAGCTCCCGGGGAGCTTACGAGCAGTACTTC
V: TRBV5-1; J: TRBJ2-3; size: NA; D: TRBD2; CDR3: CASYPGLGTDTQYF; DNA: TGCGCCAGCTATCCGGGACTAGGTACAGATACGCAGTATTTT
V: TRBV15; J: TRBJ2-5; size: NA; D: NA; CDR3: CATRKGGETQYF; DNA: TGTGCCACCAGGAAGGGGGGGGAGACCCAGTACTTC
V: TRBV7-9; J: TRBJ2-7; size: NA; D: TRBD2; CDR3: CASSPGLAPYEQYF; DNA: TGTGCCAGCAGCCCGGGACTAGCTCCCTACGAGCAGTACTTC
V: TRBV4-1; J: TRBJ2-5; size: NA; D: NA; CDR3: CASSQDLPTGGAPETQYF; DNA: TGCGCCAGCAGCCAAGATCTGCCGACAGGTGGGGCTCCAGAGACCCAGTACTTC
V: TRBV2; J: TRBJ1-1; size: NA; D: TRBD1; CDR3: CAGSTGGFEAFF; DNA: TGTGCCGGCTCGACAGGGGGCTTTGAAGCTTTCTTT
V: TRBV5-1; J: TRBJ2-5; size: NA; D: NA; CDR3: CASSSRGETQYF; DNA: TGCGCCAGCAGCTCCCGGGGAGAGACCCAGTACTTC
V: TRBV9; J: TRBJ1-4; size: NA; D: NA; CDR3: CASSVGGGRTNEKLFF; DNA: TGTGCCAGCAGCGTAGGAGGGGGTAGAACTAATGAAAAACTGTTTTTT
V: TRBV23-1; J: TRBJ1-2; size: NA; D: NA; CDR3: CASSQFGDVLRGYTF; DNA: TGCGCCAGCAGTCAATTCGGAGATGTCTTGAGAGGCTACACCTTC
V: TRBV19; J: TRBJ1-1; size: NA; D: NA; CDR3: CASTPWGETVTEAFF; DNA: TGTGCCAGTACCCCCTGGGGGGAAACGGTGACTGAAGCTTTCTTT
V: TRBV15; J: TRBJ2-5; size: once; D: TRBD1; CDR3: CATSRDPKGAQETQYF; DNA: TGTGCCACCAGCAGAGATCCGAAGGGGGCTCAAGAGACCCAGTACTTC
V: TRBV15; J: TRBJ1-4; size: NA; D: NA; CDR3: CATSSTRLANEKLFF; DNA: TGTGCCACCAGCAGTACTAGACTAGCTAATGAAAAACTGTTTTTT
V: TRBV6-5; J: TRBJ2-7; size: NA; D: NA; CDR3: CASITGPIYEQYF; DNA: TGTGCCAGCATAACAGGGCCCATCTACGAGCAGTACTTC
V: TRBV5-1; J: TRBJ1-2; size: NA; D: TRBD1; CDR3: CASSLGGPGQGNGYTF; DNA: TGCGCCAGCAGCTTGGGGGGACCGGGACAGGGGAATGGCTACACCTTC
V: TRBV6-6; J: TRBJ2-5; size: NA; D: NA; CDR3: CASSYSNSQETQYF; DNA: TGTGCCAGCAGTTACTCAAACTCTCAAGAGACCCAGTACTTC
V: TRBV6-6; J: TRBJ2-1; size: NA; D: TRBD2; CDR3: CASKAGGPSNEQFF; DNA: TGTGCCAGCAAGGCGGGGGGGCCTAGCAATGAGCAGTTCTTC
V: TRBV2; J: TRBJ1-2; size: NA; D: TRBD1; CDR3: CASSGQGTVYGYTF; DNA: TGTGCCAGCAGTGGACAGGGGACCGTCTATGGCTACACCTTC
V: TRBV19; J: TRBJ1-2; size: NA; D: NA; CDR3: CASSVTGPANYGYTF; DNA: TGTGCCAGTAGTGTGACAGGACCAGCTAACTATGGCTACACCTTC
V: TRBV5-1; J: TRBJ1-3; size: NA; D: TRBD1; CDR3: CASSSGTGASGNTIYF; DNA: TGCGCCAGCAGCTCTGGGACAGGGGCTTCGGGAAACACCATATATTTT
V: TRBV6-2/TRBV6-3; J: TRBJ1-2; size: NA; D: NA; CDR3: CASSYSLTDNGYTF; DNA: TGTGCCAGCAGTTACTCACTCACAGACAATGGCTACACCTTC
V: TRBV5-1; J: TRBJ1-6; size: NA; D: TRBD1; CDR3: CASRGGQAGNSPLHF; DNA: TGCGCCAGCAGAGGCGGACAGGCGGGGAATTCACCCCTCCACTTT
V: TRBV7-2; J: TRBJ1-2; size: NA; D: TRBD1; CDR3: CASSLERRQGKNGYTF; DNA: TGTGCCAGCAGCTTAGAAAGGCGACAGGGGAAGAATGGCTACACCTTC
V: TRBV15; J: TRBJ2-7; size: NA; D: NA; CDR3: CATSREGPGHEQYF; DNA: TGTGCCACCAGCAGAGAGGGGCCGGGCCACGAGCAGTACTTC
V: TRBV12-5; J: TRBJ2-6; size: NA; D: TRBD1; CDR3: CASALGQGLSGANVLTF; DNA: TGTGCTAGTGCCCTCGGACAGGGCCTCTCTGGGGCCAACGTCCTGACTTTC
V: TRBV28; J: TRBJ1-6; size: NA; D: TRBD1; CDR3: CASKDPWTGENSPLHF; DNA: TGTGCCAGCAAGGACCCGTGGACAGGAGAAAATTCACCCCTCCACTTT
V: TRBV4-3; J: TRBJ2-1; size: once; D: TRBD2; CDR3: CASSQGLAGPTGLYNEQFF; DNA: TGCGCCAGCAGCCAAGGGCTAGCGGGGCCAACCGGATTATACAATGAGCAGTTCTTC
V: TRBV4-3; J: TRBJ1-4; size: NA; D: TRBD1; CDR3: CASSQERTGANEKLFF; DNA: TGCGCCAGCAGCCAAGAGAGGACAGGGGCTAATGAAAAACTGTTTTTT
V: TRBV2; J: TRBJ1-1; size: NA; D: TRBD1; CDR3: CASSAGGTEAFF; DNA: TGTGCCAGCAGTGCAGGGGGCACTGAAGCTTTCTTT
V: TRBV6-5; J: TRBJ2-4; size: once; D: NA; CDR3: CASSYREIAKNIQYF; DNA: TGTGCCAGCAGTTACCGGGAGATAGCCAAAAACATTCAGTACTTC
V: TRBV5-4; J: TRBJ2-2; size: few; D: TRBD1; CDR3: CASSLAQGAVGELFF; DNA: TGTGCCAGCAGCTTGGCGCAGGGGGCAGTCGGGGAGCTGTTTTTT
V: TRBV30; J: TRBJ2-5; size: NA; D: NA; CDR3: CAWSGTNNQETQYF; DNA: TGTGCCTGGAGTGGGACAAATAACCAAGAGACCCAGTACTTC
V: TRBV11-2; J: TRBJ1-1; size: NA; D: TRBD1; CDR3: CASSDTGGGTEAFF; DNA: TGTGCCAGCAGCGACACAGGGGGCGGCACTGAAGCTTTCTTT
V: TRBV2; J: TRBJ1-2; size: NA; D: TRBD1; CDR3: CASSETGSNGYTF; DNA: TGTGCCAGCAGTGAGACAGGGTCGAATGGCTACACCTTC
V: TRBV9; J: TRBJ1-6; size: NA; D: NA; CDR3: CASSKDSHNSPLHF; DNA: TGTGCCAGCAGCAAAGACAGCCATAATTCACCCCTCCACTTT
V: TRBV7-2; J: TRBJ2-5; size: NA; D: TRBD1; CDR3: CASSLRRDRYETQYF; DNA: TGTGCCAGCAGCTTGCGCCGGGACAGGTACGAGACCCAGTACTTC
V: TRBV6-5; J: TRBJ2-7; size: NA; D: TRBD1; CDR3: CASSYGGTGNYEQYF; DNA: TGTGCCAGCAGTTACGGGGGGACAGGGAACTACGAGCAGTACTTC
V: TRBV29-1; J: TRBJ1-1; size: NA; D: NA; CDR3: CSVENLATEAFF; DNA: TGCAGCGTTGAAAACCTGGCCACTGAAGCTTTCTTT
V: TRBV19; J: TRBJ2-7; size: NA; D: TRBD1; CDR3: CASSTTGGMWEQYF; DNA: TGTGCCAGTAGTACGACAGGGGGCATGTGGGAGCAGTACTTC
V: TRBV10-1; J: TRBJ2-3; size: NA; D: TRBD1; CDR3: CASSERAGGRNTQYF; DNA: TGCGCCAGCAGTGAGAGGGCAGGGGGCCGGAATACGCAGTATTTT
V: TRBV27; J: TRBJ1-1; size: few; D: NA; CDR3: CASSSKGLNTEAFF; DNA: TGTGCCAGCAGTTCGAAGGGGTTGAACACTGAAGCTTTCTTT
V: TRBV19; J: TRBJ1-4; size: NA; D: NA; CDR3: CASSTGSRTNEKLFF; DNA: TGTGCCAGTAGTACAGGGTCACGGACTAATGAAAAACTGTTTTTT
V: TRBV19; J: TRBJ1-2; size: NA; D: NA; CDR3: CASSPSLMPGNYGYTF; DNA: TGTGCCAGTAGCCCCTCCCTCATGCCAGGAAACTATGGCTACACCTTC
V: TRBV12-3/TRBV12-4; J: TRBJ2-1; size: NA; D: TRBD1; CDR3: CASSMHRGYEQFF; DNA: TGTGCCAGCAGTATGCACAGGGGCTATGAGCAGTTCTTC
V: TRBV2; J: TRBJ2-3; size: NA; D: NA; CDR3: CASSGQDTQYF; DNA: TGTGCCAGCAGTGGACAGGATACGCAGTATTTT
V: TRBV9; J: TRBJ2-4; size: NA; D: TRBD2; CDR3: CASSVARSGIKNIQYF; DNA: TGTGCCAGCAGCGTAGCCAGGAGCGGGATCAAAAACATTCAGTACTTC
V: TRBV27; J: TRBJ2-7; size: NA; D: NA; CDR3: CASSLSESSYEQYF; DNA: TGTGCCAGCAGTTTATCAGAGTCCTCCTACGAGCAGTACTTC
V: TRBV5-1; J: TRBJ1-4; size: NA; D: NA; CDR3: CASHEGRRNEKLFF; DNA: TGCGCCAGCCACGAGGGCAGGCGGAATGAAAAACTGTTTTTT